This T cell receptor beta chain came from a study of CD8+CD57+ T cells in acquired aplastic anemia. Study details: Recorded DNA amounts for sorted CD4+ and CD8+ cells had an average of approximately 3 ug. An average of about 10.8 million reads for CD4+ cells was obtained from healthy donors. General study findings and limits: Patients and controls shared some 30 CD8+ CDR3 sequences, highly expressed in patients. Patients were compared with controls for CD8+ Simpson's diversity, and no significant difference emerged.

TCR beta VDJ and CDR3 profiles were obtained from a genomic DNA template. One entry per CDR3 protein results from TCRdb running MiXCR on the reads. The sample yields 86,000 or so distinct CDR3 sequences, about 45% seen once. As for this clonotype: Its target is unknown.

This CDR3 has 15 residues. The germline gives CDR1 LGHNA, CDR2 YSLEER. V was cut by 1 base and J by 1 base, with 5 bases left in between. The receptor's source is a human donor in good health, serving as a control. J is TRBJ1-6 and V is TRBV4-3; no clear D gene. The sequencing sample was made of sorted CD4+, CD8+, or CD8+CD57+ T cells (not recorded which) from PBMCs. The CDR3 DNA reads TGCGCCAGCAGCCAAGCACAGTCCTATAATTCACCCCTCCACTTT. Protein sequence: CASSQAQSYNSPLHF.